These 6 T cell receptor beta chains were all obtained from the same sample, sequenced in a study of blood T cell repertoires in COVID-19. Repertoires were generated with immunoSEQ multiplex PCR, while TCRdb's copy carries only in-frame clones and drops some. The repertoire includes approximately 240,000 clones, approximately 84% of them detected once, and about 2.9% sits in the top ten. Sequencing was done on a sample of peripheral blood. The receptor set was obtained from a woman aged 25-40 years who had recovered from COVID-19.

The CDR3 sequence: CASSPQGYRAKNIQYF. The CDR3, as DNA: TGTGCCAGCAGCCCTCAGGGGTATCGAGCCAAAAACATTCAGTACTTC. This sequence joins TRBV7-9 and TRBJ2-4, with D possibly being TRBD1 (6 bases). CDR1 and CDR2 (germline): SEHNR, FQNEAQ (reference sequence). Deletions cut 5 bases from V and 0 bases from J, with 14 bases between. This CDR3 region has 16 residues.

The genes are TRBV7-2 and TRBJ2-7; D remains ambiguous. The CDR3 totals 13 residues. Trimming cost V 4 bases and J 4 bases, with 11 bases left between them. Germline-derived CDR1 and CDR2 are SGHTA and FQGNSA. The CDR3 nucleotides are TGTGCCAGCAGCTCATCACCTATTTACGAGCAGTACTTC. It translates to CASSSSPIYEQYF.

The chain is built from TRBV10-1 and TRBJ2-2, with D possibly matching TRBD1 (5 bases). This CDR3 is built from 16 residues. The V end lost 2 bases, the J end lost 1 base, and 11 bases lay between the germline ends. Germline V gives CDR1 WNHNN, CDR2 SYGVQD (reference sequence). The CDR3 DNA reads TGCGCCAGCAGTGAGACAGGTCTCGAGAACACCGGGGAGCTGTTTTTT. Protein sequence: CASSETGLENTGELFF.

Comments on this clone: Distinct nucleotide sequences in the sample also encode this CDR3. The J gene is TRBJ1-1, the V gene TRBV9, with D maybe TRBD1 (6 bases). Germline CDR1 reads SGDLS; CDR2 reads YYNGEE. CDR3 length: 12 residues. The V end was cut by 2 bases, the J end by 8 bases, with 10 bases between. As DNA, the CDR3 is TGTGCCAGCAGCGTCGAGGGGACAGAAGCTTTCTTT. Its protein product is CASSVEGTEAFF.

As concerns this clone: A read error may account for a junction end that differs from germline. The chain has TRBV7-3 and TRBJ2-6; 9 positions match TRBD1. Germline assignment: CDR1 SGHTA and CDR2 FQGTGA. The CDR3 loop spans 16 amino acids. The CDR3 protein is CASSVTGGAGANVLTF. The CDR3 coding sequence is TGTGCCAGCAGCGTAACAGGGGGCGCTGGGGCCAACGTCCTGACTTTC.

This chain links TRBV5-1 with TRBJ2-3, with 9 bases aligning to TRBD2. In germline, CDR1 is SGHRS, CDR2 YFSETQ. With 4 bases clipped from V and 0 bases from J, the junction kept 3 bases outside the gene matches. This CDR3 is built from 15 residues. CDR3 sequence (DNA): TGCGCCAGCAGCCCCACTAGCGGGAGCACAGATACGCAGTATTTT. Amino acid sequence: CASSPTSGSTDTQYF.